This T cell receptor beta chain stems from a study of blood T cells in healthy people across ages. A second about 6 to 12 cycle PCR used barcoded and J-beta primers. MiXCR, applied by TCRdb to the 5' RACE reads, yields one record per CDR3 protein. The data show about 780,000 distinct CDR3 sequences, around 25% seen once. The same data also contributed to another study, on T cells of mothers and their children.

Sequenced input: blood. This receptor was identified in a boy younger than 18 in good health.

The CDR3 nucleotides are TGTGCCAGCAGTTACCTCGCCCCCAGTCTCTCCTATAATTCACCCCTCCACTTT. This gives the protein CASSYLAPSLSYNSPLHF. The chain couples TRBV6-5 to TRBJ1-6; D unclear. Germline assignment: CDR1 MNHEY and CDR2 SVGAGI. V dropped 2 bases and J dropped 0 bases, with 14 bases sitting between them. The CDR3 sequence is 18 residues long.